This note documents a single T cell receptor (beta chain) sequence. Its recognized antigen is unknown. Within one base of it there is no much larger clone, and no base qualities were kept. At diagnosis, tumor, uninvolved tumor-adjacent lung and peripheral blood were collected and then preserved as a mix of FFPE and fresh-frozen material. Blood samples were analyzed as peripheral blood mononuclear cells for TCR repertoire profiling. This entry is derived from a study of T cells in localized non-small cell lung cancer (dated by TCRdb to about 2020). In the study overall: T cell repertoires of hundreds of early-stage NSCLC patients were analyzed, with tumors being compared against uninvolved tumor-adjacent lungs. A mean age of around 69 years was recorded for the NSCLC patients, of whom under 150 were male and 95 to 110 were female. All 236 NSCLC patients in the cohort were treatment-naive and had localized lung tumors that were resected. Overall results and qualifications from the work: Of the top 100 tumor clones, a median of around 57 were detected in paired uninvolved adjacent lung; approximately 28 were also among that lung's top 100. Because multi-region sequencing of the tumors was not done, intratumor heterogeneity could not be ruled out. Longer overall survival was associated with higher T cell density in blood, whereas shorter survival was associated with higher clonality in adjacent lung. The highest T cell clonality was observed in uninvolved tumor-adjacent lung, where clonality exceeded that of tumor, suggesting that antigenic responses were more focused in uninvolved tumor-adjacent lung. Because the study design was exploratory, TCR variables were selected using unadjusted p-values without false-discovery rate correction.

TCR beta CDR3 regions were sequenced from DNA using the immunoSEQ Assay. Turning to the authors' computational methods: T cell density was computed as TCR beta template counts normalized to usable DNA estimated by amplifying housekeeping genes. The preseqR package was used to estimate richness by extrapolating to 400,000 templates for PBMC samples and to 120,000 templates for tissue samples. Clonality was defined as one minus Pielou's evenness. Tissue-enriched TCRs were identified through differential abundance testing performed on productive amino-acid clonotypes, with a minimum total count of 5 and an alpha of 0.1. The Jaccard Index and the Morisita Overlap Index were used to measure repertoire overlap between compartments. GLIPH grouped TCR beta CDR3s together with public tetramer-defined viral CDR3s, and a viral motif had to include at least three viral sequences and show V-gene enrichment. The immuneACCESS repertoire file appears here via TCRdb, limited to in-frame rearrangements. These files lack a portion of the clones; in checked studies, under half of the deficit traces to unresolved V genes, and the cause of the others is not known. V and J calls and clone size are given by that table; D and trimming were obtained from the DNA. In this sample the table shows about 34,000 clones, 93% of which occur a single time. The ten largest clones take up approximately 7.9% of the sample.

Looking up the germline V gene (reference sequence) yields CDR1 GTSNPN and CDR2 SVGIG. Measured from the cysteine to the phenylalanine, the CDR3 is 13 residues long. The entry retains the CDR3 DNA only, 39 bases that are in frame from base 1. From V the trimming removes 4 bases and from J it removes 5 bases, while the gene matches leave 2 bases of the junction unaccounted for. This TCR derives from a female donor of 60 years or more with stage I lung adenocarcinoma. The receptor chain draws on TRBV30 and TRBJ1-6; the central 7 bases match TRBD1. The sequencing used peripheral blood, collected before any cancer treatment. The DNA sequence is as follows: TGTGCCTGGAACAGGGGAAATAATTCACCCCTCCACTTT. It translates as CAWNRGNNSPLHF. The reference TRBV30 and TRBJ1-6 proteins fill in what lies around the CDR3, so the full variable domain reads SQTIHQWPATLVQPVGSPLSLECTVEGTSNPNLYWYRQAAGRGLQLLFYSVGIGQISSEVPQNLSASRPQDRQFILSSKKLLLSDSGFYLCAWNRGNNSPLHFGNGTRLTVT.